A selection of T cell receptor beta chains follows, all from one sample in a study of blood T cell repertoires in COVID-19. TCRdb's table, derived via immunoSEQ multiplex PCR, lists solely in-frame clones and lacks some. The sample carries around 160,000 clones, 75% to 90% recorded once. Specimen: peripheral blood. The receptor set was obtained from a woman aged 60-75 years with COVID-19, enrolled during active disease. CDR3s include the opening cysteine and the closing phenylalanine or tryptophan. The order of the fields is CDR3 protein, CDR3 DNA, clone size, D gene, J gene, V gene. The D gene is left open where the match is weak. Size is stated for part of the rows, as once, few or many counts, or as a class when the clone is expanded.

CDR3 protein: CASSIGDRAGYTF
CDR3 DNA: TGTGCCAGTAGTATAGGGGACAGGGCCGGCTACACCTTC
clone size: .
D gene: TRBD1
J gene: TRBJ1-2
V gene: TRBV19

CDR3 protein: CASSRTGRGAFF
CDR3 DNA: TGTGCCAGCAGCCGGACAGGGAGAGGAGCTTTCTTT
clone size: .
D gene: TRBD1
J gene: TRBJ1-1
V gene: TRBV6-5

CDR3 protein: CASSSRVQETQYF
CDR3 DNA: TGTGCCAGCAGCTCGAGGGTCCAAGAGACCCAGTACTTC
clone size: once
D gene: .
J gene: TRBJ2-5
V gene: TRBV7-2

CDR3 protein: CASSLEAFEQFF
CDR3 DNA: TGCGCCAGCAGCTTGGAAGCTTTTGAGCAGTTCTTC
clone size: .
D gene: .
J gene: TRBJ2-1
V gene: TRBV5-1

CDR3 protein: CAWSARFRGHGYTF
CDR3 DNA: TGTGCCTGGAGCGCCCGTTTCAGGGGGCATGGCTACACCTTC
clone size: .
D gene: TRBD1
J gene: TRBJ1-2
V gene: TRBV30

CDR3 protein: CASSVTGTGVVGGELFF
CDR3 DNA: TGTGCCAGCAGTGTCACCGGGACAGGGGTGGTTGGCGGGGAGCTGTTTTTT
clone size: .
D gene: TRBD1
J gene: TRBJ2-2
V gene: TRBV2

CDR3 protein: CASSLGQGPNQPQHF
CDR3 DNA: TGTGCCAGCAGCTTGGGACAGGGGCCGAATCAGCCCCAGCATTTT
clone size: .
D gene: TRBD1
J gene: TRBJ1-5
V gene: TRBV5-4

CDR3 protein: CASSQSLLGQVRAFF
CDR3 DNA: TGCGCCAGCAGTCAATCTCTCTTAGGACAGGTCCGGGCTTTCTTT
clone size: once
D gene: TRBD1
J gene: TRBJ1-1
V gene: TRBV23-1

CDR3 protein: CASSSRGDEQYF
CDR3 DNA: TGTGCCAGCAGCTCAAGGGGCGACGAGCAGTACTTC
clone size: .
D gene: .
J gene: TRBJ2-7
V gene: TRBV7-2

CDR3 protein: CASSPSGHGTDTQYF
CDR3 DNA: TGTGCCAGCAGCCCCTCGGGACACGGCACAGATACGCAGTATTTT
clone size: .
D gene: .
J gene: TRBJ2-3
V gene: TRBV4-2

CDR3 protein: CASSSRTSGADTQYF
CDR3 DNA: TGTGCCAGCAGCTCCAGGACTAGCGGGGCAGATACGCAGTATTTT
clone size: .
D gene: TRBD2
J gene: TRBJ2-3
V gene: TRBV2

CDR3 protein: CASSRFRGHVEAFF
CDR3 DNA: TGTGCCAGCAGCCGATTCAGGGGGCATGTCGAAGCTTTCTTT
clone size: few
D gene: TRBD1
J gene: TRBJ1-1
V gene: TRBV14

CDR3 protein: CASSERGPGGYTF
CDR3 DNA: TGTGCCAGCAGTGAAAGGGGGCCGGGAGGCTACACCTTC
clone size: many
D gene: TRBD1
J gene: TRBJ1-2
V gene: TRBV2

CDR3 protein: CASSTGTSGGAADTQYF
CDR3 DNA: TGTGCCAGCAGCACGGGGACTAGCGGGGGGGCAGCAGATACGCAGTATTTT
clone size: .
D gene: TRBD2
J gene: TRBJ2-3
V gene: TRBV11-3

CDR3 protein: CASSTDRASDYGYTF
CDR3 DNA: TGTGCCAGCAGTACGGACAGGGCCAGCGACTATGGCTACACCTTC
clone size: .
D gene: TRBD1
J gene: TRBJ1-2
V gene: TRBV27

CDR3 protein: CATSGTGTGADTQYF
CDR3 DNA: TGTGCCACCAGTGGAACCGGGACAGGCGCAGATACGCAGTATTTT
clone size: once
D gene: TRBD1
J gene: TRBJ2-3
V gene: TRBV24-1

CDR3 protein: CASSYRERQGSYGYTF
CDR3 DNA: TGTGCCAGCAGTTACCGGGAGCGACAGGGAAGCTATGGCTACACCTTC
clone size: .
D gene: TRBD1
J gene: TRBJ1-2
V gene: TRBV6-5

CDR3 protein: CASSFSSLNTEAFF
CDR3 DNA: TGTGCCAGCAGCTTTTCCTCTCTGAACACTGAAGCTTTCTTT
clone size: .
D gene: .
J gene: TRBJ1-1
V gene: TRBV11-2

CDR3 protein: CASSSDSRYEQYF
CDR3 DNA: TGCGCCAGCAGCTCGGACAGTCGGTACGAGCAGTACTTC
clone size: .
D gene: .
J gene: TRBJ2-7
V gene: TRBV5-1

CDR3 protein: CASSLGTKDRGSSPLHF
CDR3 DNA: TGCGCCAGCAGCTTGGGCACCAAAGACAGGGGATCGTCACCCCTCCACTTT
clone size: .
D gene: TRBD1
J gene: TRBJ1-6
V gene: TRBV5-1

CDR3 protein: CASSFGLANTDTQYF
CDR3 DNA: TGTGCCAGCAGCTTCGGACTAGCGAACACAGATACGCAGTATTTT
clone size: .
D gene: TRBD2
J gene: TRBJ2-3
V gene: TRBV5-8

CDR3 protein: CASRVKGAGETQYF
CDR3 DNA: TGTGCCAGCAGAGTAAAGGGGGCAGGCGAGACCCAGTACTTC
clone size: .
D gene: TRBD1
J gene: TRBJ2-5
V gene: TRBV5-6

CDR3 protein: CASSRMGGAGGELFF
CDR3 DNA: TGCGCCAGCAGTCGAATGGGCGGCGCGGGCGGGGAGCTGTTTTTT
clone size: .
D gene: .
J gene: TRBJ2-2
V gene: TRBV23-1

CDR3 protein: CASSLGTGSNQPQHF
CDR3 DNA: TGTGCCAGCAGCTTAGGGACAGGGAGCAATCAGCCCCAGCATTTT
clone size: .
D gene: TRBD1
J gene: TRBJ1-5
V gene: TRBV7-8

CDR3 protein: CASGLAGGREQFF
CDR3 DNA: TGCGCCAGCGGGCTAGCGGGGGGGCGTGAGCAGTTCTTC
clone size: .
D gene: TRBD2
J gene: TRBJ2-1
V gene: TRBV5-1

CDR3 protein: CASCPGTAHTEAFF
CDR3 DNA: TGTGCCAGCTGCCCCGGGACAGCCCACACTGAAGCTTTCTTT
clone size: .
D gene: TRBD1
J gene: TRBJ1-1
V gene: TRBV6-2/TRBV6-3

CDR3 protein: CASSLALTGQGYGGYTF
CDR3 DNA: TGTGCCAGCAGCTTAGCGCTGACGGGACAGGGGTACGGTGGCTACACCTTC
clone size: .
D gene: TRBD1
J gene: TRBJ1-2
V gene: TRBV7-2

CDR3 protein: CASSQGGDTQYF
CDR3 DNA: TGCGCCAGCAGCCAAGGCGGGGATACGCAGTATTTT
clone size: .
D gene: .
J gene: TRBJ2-3
V gene: TRBV4-1

CDR3 protein: CASSFYRNTEAFF
CDR3 DNA: TGTGCCAGCAGTTTCTACAGGAACACTGAAGCTTTCTTT
clone size: .
D gene: .
J gene: TRBJ1-1
V gene: TRBV27

CDR3 protein: CASSLREALSYEQYF
CDR3 DNA: TGTGCCAGCAGCTTGCGGGAGGCGCTCTCCTACGAGCAGTACTTC
clone size: .
D gene: TRBD2
J gene: TRBJ2-7
V gene: TRBV5-8

CDR3 protein: CASSPPVAPGELFF
CDR3 DNA: TGTGCCAGCTCACCACCGGTAGCCCCCGGGGAGCTGTTTTTT
clone size: .
D gene: .
J gene: TRBJ2-2
V gene: TRBV18

CDR3 protein: CASRLQDNTGELFF
CDR3 DNA: TGTGCCAGCAGATTGCAGGATAACACCGGGGAGCTGTTTTTT
clone size: .
D gene: .
J gene: TRBJ2-2
V gene: TRBV11-3

CDR3 protein: CASSQAAGGRWTEAFF
CDR3 DNA: TGTGCCAGCAGCCAAGCAGCCGGGGGGCGTTGGACTGAAGCTTTCTTT
clone size: .
D gene: .
J gene: TRBJ1-1
V gene: TRBV3-1/TRBV3-2

CDR3 protein: CASNVDGSGGGAETQYF
CDR3 DNA: TGTGCCAGCAACGTAGATGGATCGGGCGGGGGGGCGGAGACCCAGTACTTC
clone size: .
D gene: TRBD2
J gene: TRBJ2-5
V gene: TRBV9

CDR3 protein: CASNMIQGAAGELFF
CDR3 DNA: TGTGCCAGCAACATGATCCAGGGGGCCGCCGGGGAGCTGTTTTTT
clone size: .
D gene: TRBD1
J gene: TRBJ2-2
V gene: TRBV11-2

CDR3 protein: CASRSSRGETQYF
CDR3 DNA: TGTGCCAGCAGGTCCTCCCGAGGGGAGACCCAGTACTTC
clone size: .
D gene: .
J gene: TRBJ2-5
V gene: TRBV6-5

CDR3 protein: CASSHRLAGVTGELFF
CDR3 DNA: TGTGCCAGCAGCCACCGACTAGCGGGGGTCACCGGGGAGCTGTTTTTT
clone size: .
D gene: TRBD2
J gene: TRBJ2-2
V gene: TRBV9

CDR3 protein: CASRTGVNTEAFF
CDR3 DNA: TGTGCCAGCAGGACAGGGGTGAACACTGAAGCTTTCTTT
clone size: .
D gene: TRBD1
J gene: TRBJ1-1
V gene: TRBV7-9

CDR3 protein: CASSLTISSTDTQYF
CDR3 DNA: TGTGCCAGCAGCTTAACAATCTCTAGCACAGATACGCAGTATTTT
clone size: .
D gene: .
J gene: TRBJ2-3
V gene: TRBV9

CDR3 protein: CASSSKDKEETQYF
CDR3 DNA: TGTGCCAGCAGCTCCAAAGACAAAGAAGAGACCCAGTACTTC
clone size: .
D gene: .
J gene: TRBJ2-5
V gene: TRBV7-9

CDR3 protein: CATSRAGTDFSEQYF
CDR3 DNA: TGTGCCACCAGCAGAGCCGGGACAGACTTTTCCGAGCAGTACTTC
clone size: .
D gene: TRBD1
J gene: TRBJ2-7
V gene: TRBV15

CDR3 protein: CSAIYSGGPYNEQFF
CDR3 DNA: TGCAGCGCTATTTATAGCGGGGGGCCGTACAATGAGCAGTTCTTC
clone size: .
D gene: TRBD2
J gene: TRBJ2-1
V gene: TRBV29-1

CDR3 protein: CASSLLARSGELFF
CDR3 DNA: TGTGCCAGCAGCTTACTTGCGCGCTCGGGGGAGCTGTTTTTT
clone size: once
D gene: .
J gene: TRBJ2-2
V gene: TRBV7-2

CDR3 protein: CASSWTLSGNTIYF
CDR3 DNA: TGTGCCAGCAGCTGGACACTCTCTGGAAACACCATATATTTT
clone size: .
D gene: .
J gene: TRBJ1-3
V gene: TRBV7-2

CDR3 protein: CSASEPGKGVYEQYF
CDR3 DNA: TGCAGTGCTAGTGAGCCGGGCAAGGGGGTTTACGAGCAGTACTTC
clone size: few
D gene: .
J gene: TRBJ2-7
V gene: TRBV20-1

CDR3 protein: CASSLGQGRTGNTIYF
CDR3 DNA: TGTGCCAGCAGCTTGGGACAGGGAAGAACTGGAAACACCATATATTTT
clone size: .
D gene: TRBD1
J gene: TRBJ1-3
V gene: TRBV5-8

CDR3 protein: CASSPSTGQASNQPQHF
CDR3 DNA: TGTGCCAGCAGCCCCTCGACGGGACAGGCTAGCAATCAGCCCCAGCATTTT
clone size: once
D gene: TRBD1
J gene: TRBJ1-5
V gene: TRBV4-2

CDR3 protein: CASSWESTDTQYF
CDR3 DNA: TGTGCCAGCAGTTGGGAGAGCACAGATACGCAGTATTTT
clone size: few
D gene: .
J gene: TRBJ2-3
V gene: TRBV2

CDR3 protein: CASSYSLQNYEQYF
CDR3 DNA: TGTGCCAGCAGTTACTCCCTACAGAACTACGAGCAGTACTTC
clone size: few
D gene: .
J gene: TRBJ2-7
V gene: TRBV6-2/TRBV6-3

CDR3 protein: CASSSSLPGTGNTEAFF
CDR3 DNA: TGTGCCAGCAGCTCCTCGCTGCCCGGGACAGGGAACACTGAAGCTTTCTTT
clone size: .
D gene: TRBD1
J gene: TRBJ1-1
V gene: TRBV11-3

CDR3 protein: CSARQTLNTEAFF
CDR3 DNA: TGCAGCGCCCGACAGACACTGAACACTGAAGCTTTCTTT
clone size: .
D gene: .
J gene: TRBJ1-1
V gene: TRBV29-1